This T cell receptor (beta chain) was recovered during a study of neurological immune-mediated disorders. TCRdb reprocessed the 5' RACE reads via MiXCR and lists one record per CDR3 protein. The table shows fewer than 50,000 distinct CDR3 sequences, with 2% to 3% occurring only once. There are many counts of this clonotype. The CDR3 is 16 residues long. V trimming: 0 bases; J trimming: 4 bases; junction bases outside the gene matches: 6. Germline V gene data show CDR1 as SGHKS and CDR2 as YYEKEE (reference sequence). The receptor was derived from a man aged 30 to 39 with multiple sclerosis. This sequence joins TRBV5-5 and TRBJ2-1; 8 bases agree with TRBD2. Sequencing was carried out using PBMCs. Written as DNA, the CDR3 is TGTGCCAGCAGCTTGGGCGGCGGACTAGCTTACAATGAGCAGTTCTTC. It yields the protein CASSLGGGLAYNEQFF.